Below are 21 T cell receptor beta chains sequenced from a single sample in a study of beta chain features in type 1 diabetes. Study-wide findings and caveats: Shortening that was moderate but significant affected the TCRB CDR3s of Type 1 diabetes patients in all four CD4+ subsets.

Sequenced material consisted of expressed TCRB transcripts (all of the isolated RNA was reverse transcribed). TCRdb's copy holds only in-frame clones and misses some; the assay was immunoSEQ multiplex PCR. The table has 250,000 to 350,000 clones, roughly an eighth seen once. Antigens for these TCRs are unknown. The specimen was naive CD4+ T cells from blood. Every receptor here comes from a man between 25 and 39 years old with type 1 diabetes.

J is TRBJ2-1 and V is TRBV5-4; 9 bases align to TRBD2. CDR3 length equals 17 residues. Germline CDR1 reads SGHNT; CDR2 reads YYREEE (reference sequence). Unmatched junction bases numbered 16, after V lost 4 bases and J lost 8 bases. CDR3 loop: CASSPPPAGGDSDEQFF. The CDR3 coding sequence is TGTGCCAGCAGCCCCCCCCCAGCGGGAGGAGATTCAGATGAGCAGTTCTTC.

There are a few counts of this clone. V is TRBV2 and J is TRBJ2-7, with 8 bases identical to TRBD1. Germline loops: CDR1 SNHLY, CDR2 FYNNEI. V dropped 7 bases and J dropped 0; count of bases not matched to a gene: 8. The CDR3 sequence is 15 residues long. CDR3 residues: CASILDRAGSYEQYF. Here the CDR3 DNA reads TGTGCCAGCATATTGGACAGGGCGGGCTCCTACGAGCAGTACTTC.

The J gene is TRBJ1-5, the V gene TRBV6-1; TRBD1 might be the D (6 bases). CDR1 is MNHNS, CDR2 SASEGT, per germline. The CDR3 spans 15 residues. Trimming removed 7 bases from V and 0 bases from J, with 13 bases in between. CDR3 bases: TGTGCCAGCACGGGGACACCCGATAGCAATCAGCCCCAGCATTTT. Its protein is CASTGTPDSNQPQHF.

The chain recombines TRBV10-3 with TRBJ1-1; D perhaps matches TRBD1 (5 bases). The CDR3 length is 11 residues. Trimming shortened V by 10 bases and J by 8 bases, and 14 bases separated the two germline ends. Germline CDR1 ENHRY, CDR2 SYGVKD. The CDR3 here is CATQRQGEAFF. In DNA form, the CDR3 reads TGTGCCACCCAAAGGCAGGGCGAAGCTTTCTTT.

The chain uses TRBV25-1 and TRBJ2-7; the match to TRBD2 covers 7 bases. V dropped 2 bases and J dropped 3; count of bases not matched to a gene: 13. The CDR3 extends over 17 amino acids. Germline lookup yields CDR1 MGHDK and CDR2 SYGVNS. The CDR3 region has the DNA TGTGCCAGCAGTGAAGGGGTAGCGGGTCCTCGTCTCTACGAGCAGTACTTC. Its protein product is CASSEGVAGPRLYEQYF.

This chain uses TRBV9 with TRBJ2-1, with D tentatively TRBD1 (6 bases). V shed 4 bases and J shed 5 bases, with 19 bases lying between them. This CDR3 region has 16 residues. The germline V gene has CDR1 SGDLS and CDR2 YYNGEE. The DNA of the CDR3 is TGTGCCAGCAGCCCTGGGGGCAACATCGCGGACAATGAGCAGTTCTTC. Amino acids: CASSPGGNIADNEQFF. The whole variable domain, filled in from reference TRBV9 and TRBJ2-1, reads DSGVTQTPKHLITATGQRVTLRCSPRSGDLSVYWYQQSLDQGLQFLIQYYNGEERAKGNILERFSAQQFPDLHSELNLSSLELGDSALYFCASSPGGNIADNEQFFGPGTRLTVL.

This chain uses TRBV6-4 with TRBJ2-1, with 14 nucleotides matching TRBD2. The CDR3 length is 17 residues. In germline, CDR1 is MRHNA, CDR2 SNTAGT. V was pared by 9 bases and J by 5 bases, with 12 bases of the junction left unmatched. CDR3 DNA sequence: TGTGCCAGGAGACTAGCGGGAGGGCCACGGAACAACAATGAGCAGTTCTTC. Amino acid sequence: CARRLAGGPRNNNEQFF.

The chain recombines TRBV2 with TRBJ2-3; 11 positions agree with TRBD2. This CDR3 spans 15 amino acids. V shed 5 bases and J 2 bases; nucleotides not matched to a gene: 3. CDR1 and CDR2 (germline): SNHLY, FYNNEI. Here the CDR3 DNA reads TGTGCCAGCAGTTCGACTAGCGGGAACACAGATACGCAGTATTTT. Translated, it gives CASSSTSGNTDTQYF.

This clone was detected a few times. The chain couples TRBV13 to TRBJ2-6, with TRBD2 matching 7 bases. The ends lost 4 bases at V and 0 bases at J; junction bases unmatched: 12. Germline CDR1 is PRHDT and CDR2 is FYEKMQ (reference sequence). CDR3 size: 19 residues. In nucleotides, the CDR3 is TGTGCCAGCAGCTGGAGCCTGCGGGAGCCCCACTCTGGGGCCAACGTCCTGACTTTC. This translates into CASSWSLREPHSGANVLTF.

The chain joins TRBV30 to TRBJ2-3; the D gene is possibly TRBD2 (6 bases). CDR3 size: 14 residues. Germline CDR1 GTSNPN, CDR2 SVGIG (reference sequence). Trimming left V 3 bases short and J 0 bases short, with 10 bases between. CDR3 region: CAWRRAGSTDTQYF. CDR3 DNA: TGTGCCTGGAGGCGAGCGGGCAGCACAGATACGCAGTATTTT.

The rearrangement joins TRBV5-4 to TRBJ1-1; TRBD1 matches 7 bases. The CDR3 is made up of 14 amino acids. Germline CDR1 and CDR2: SGHNT and YYREEE (reference sequence). V trimming: 3 bases; J trimming: 3 bases; junction bases outside the gene matches: 5. DNA of the CDR3: TGTGCCAGCAGCTACGGACAGGAATACACTGAAGCTTTCTTT. Protein sequence: CASSYGQEYTEAFF.

The rearrangement joins TRBV6-5 to TRBJ1-5; TRBD1 might be the D (5 bases). The V and J ends lost 6 bases and 3 bases respectively, with 12 bases between them. The CDR3 is 14 residues long. Germline lookup yields CDR1 MNHEY and CDR2 SVGAGI. CDR3 sequence reads: CASSSGNLNQPQHF. CDR3 sequence (DNA): TGTGCCAGCAGCTCAGGGAACCTCAATCAGCCCCAGCATTTT.

This clone was picked up one time. The J gene is TRBJ2-3, the V gene TRBV18; D possibly corresponds to TRBD2 (6 bases). Trimming pared 3 bases from V and 0 bases from J, leaving 13 bases between. CDR3 length equals 16 residues. CDR1 and CDR2 from the germline V gene are KGHSH and LQKENI. The CDR3 DNA reads TGTGCCAGCTCACCCCGGACGGAGGGGAGCACAGATACGCAGTATTTT. This gives the protein CASSPRTEGSTDTQYF. The full variable domain, with the rest looked up from reference TRBV18 and TRBJ2-3, is NAGVMQNPRHLVRRRGQEARLRCSPMKGHSHVYWYRQLPEEGLKFMVYLQKENIIDESGMPKERFSAEFPKEGPSILRIQQVVRGDSAAYFCASSPRTEGSTDTQYFGPGTRLTVL.

This clone was counted a few times. Other DNA sequences in this sample translate to the same CDR3. The rearrangement links TRBV7-6 to TRBJ2-3; D gene unclear. V was shortened by 5 bases and J by 0 bases, with 3 bases between the two germline ends. The CDR3 length is 12 residues. Germline V lookup: CDR1 SGHVS, CDR2 FNYEAQ. The CDR3 here is CASSQSTDTQYF. CDR3 DNA sequence: TGTGCCAGCAGCCAGAGCACAGATACGCAGTATTTT.

This clone appeared a few times. The rearrangement joins TRBV29-1 to TRBJ2-7; D is unclear. The CDR3 contains 11 residues. Germline CDR1 reads SQVTM; CDR2 reads ANQGSEA. V shed 4 bases and J shed 1 base, with 5 bases lying between them. The CDR3 sequence: CSVGQSYEQYF. The CDR3 region has the DNA TGCAGCGTTGGCCAGTCCTACGAGCAGTACTTC.

The chain has TRBV29-1 and TRBJ2-2; TRBD2 matches 11 bases. V lost 5 bases to trimming and J lost 4 bases; unmatched junction nucleotides: 6. The CDR3 sequence is 15 residues long. Germline V gene data show CDR1 as SQVTM and CDR2 as ANQGSEA. The CDR3 loop reads CSVTGTSGTTGELFF. The CDR3 DNA sequence: TGCAGCGTTACCGGGACTAGCGGTACCACCGGGGAGCTGTTTTTT.

The chain combines TRBV7-2 with TRBJ2-5; D possibly corresponds to TRBD2 (6 bases). The V end lost 5 bases, the J end lost 1 base, and 8 bases lay between the germline ends. The CDR3 has 13 amino acids. Germline lookup yields CDR1 SGHTA and CDR2 FQGNSA. The CDR3 DNA reads as TGTGCCAGCAGCCCCGGGAGCCAAGAGACCCAGTACTTC. It yields the protein CASSPGSQETQYF.

This chain links TRBV7-9 with TRBJ1-1; D might be TRBD1 (5 bases). The CDR3 covers 16 residues. Trimming removed 6 bases at V and 2 bases at J, with 19 bases between. Germline V gives CDR1 SEHNR, CDR2 FQNEAQ (reference sequence). The CDR3 here is CASSSNPGLVNTEAFF. The CDR3 nucleotides are TGTGCCAGCAGTTCTAATCCAGGGTTGGTAAACACTGAAGCTTTCTTT.

This chain links TRBV6-5 with TRBJ2-5; 11 bases agree with TRBD1. CDR1 and CDR2 from the germline V gene are MNHEY and SVGAGI. This CDR3 has 15 amino acids. J lost 4 bases, V lost 2 bases, and 3 bases had no gene match. CDR3 in DNA: TGTGCCAGCAGTTACGCCGGGACAGGGGGAGAGACCCAGTACTTC. Translation: CASSYAGTGGETQYF.

The rearrangement joins TRBV4-3 to TRBJ2-2; TRBD2 agrees at 10 bases. There are 16 residues in the CDR3. The V and J ends lost 3 bases and 5 bases, in that order; junction bases with no gene match: 6. Germline V gives CDR1 LGHNA, CDR2 YSLEER. The CDR3: CASSHRAGGFTGELFF. The DNA for the CDR3 is TGCGCCAGCAGCCACAGAGCGGGAGGGTTTACCGGGGAGCTGTTTTTT.

Only a few counts were recorded for this clone. The V gene is TRBV5-4, the J gene TRBJ2-7; 14 positions agree with TRBD2. With V trimmed by 4 bases and J by 7 bases, 16 bases remained unmatched. From germline, CDR1 is SGHNT and CDR2 YYREEE (reference sequence). The length of the CDR3 is 18 residues. Here the CDR3 DNA reads TGTGCCAGCAGCCCCGGGACTAGCGGGAGCCTTCTGTCGGGGGAGCAGTACTTC. Protein: CASSPGTSGSLLSGEQYF.